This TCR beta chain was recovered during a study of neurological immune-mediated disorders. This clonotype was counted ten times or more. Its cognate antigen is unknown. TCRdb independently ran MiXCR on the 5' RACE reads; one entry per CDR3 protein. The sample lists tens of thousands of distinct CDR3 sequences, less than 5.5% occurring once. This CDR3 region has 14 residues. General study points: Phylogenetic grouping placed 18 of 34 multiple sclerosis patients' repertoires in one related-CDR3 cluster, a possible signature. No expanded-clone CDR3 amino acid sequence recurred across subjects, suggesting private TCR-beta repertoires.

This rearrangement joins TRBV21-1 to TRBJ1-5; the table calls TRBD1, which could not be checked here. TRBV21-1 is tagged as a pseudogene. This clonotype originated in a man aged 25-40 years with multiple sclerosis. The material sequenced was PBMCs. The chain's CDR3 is CASSPPLGNQPQHF. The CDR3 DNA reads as TGTGCCAGCAGCCCCCCCCTGGGCAATCAGCCCCAGCATTTT.